The clone carrying this TCR beta chain appeared many times. Its antigen is unknown. The second PCR ran about 6 to 11 cycles with a sample-barcoded 5' primer and J-beta primers. TCRdb redid the calling of the 5' RACE reads with MiXCR, one entry per CDR3 protein. The sample lists about 400,000 distinct CDR3 sequences, approximately 47% seen once, with 51% in the top ten. V gave up 4 bases and J gave up 12 bases; unmatched junction bases: 15. Germline CDR1 SGDLS, CDR2 YYNGEE. This CDR3 region has 14 residues. Each sample used at least 6 million PBMCs. This sample was taken from a study of blood T cells in healthy people across ages. Whole-study findings and limits: Older individuals had lower TCR beta diversity per million T cells (the decline was roughly linear).

The sequenced sample was blood. This sequence originates from a man aged 55 to 70 in good health. The chain uses TRBV9 and TRBJ2-7, with 8 positions matching TRBD1. The CDR3 bases are TGTGCCAGCAGCCAAACTCCGGGACAGGTACCTATGTACTTC. As protein: CASSQTPGQVPMYF.